This T cell receptor beta chain was captured in a study of blood T cells in healthy people across ages. Isolation per sample recovered at least 6.5 million PBMCs. Alongside a J-beta primer mix, a sample-barcoded 5' primer served in a second PCR lasting roughly 6 to 11 cycles. TCRdb re-analysed the 5' RACE reads in MiXCR, keeping a single row per CDR3 protein. The top ten hold around 22% of the sample, which has roughly 800,000 distinct CDR3 sequences, roughly 64% seen once. Between the trimmed V and J ends, which lost 6 bases and 2 bases, there was a span of 16 bases. CDR3 length: 14 amino acids. Looked up from germline, CDR1 is SQVTM and CDR2 is ANQGSEA.

The receptor's source is a man in his thirties or forties in good health. The chain joins TRBV29-1 to TRBJ1-1; maybe TRBD1 (6 bases). The sequenced sample consisted of blood. CDR3 in DNA: TGCAGCGTGCCCGTCAAACAGGGAAACACTGAAGCTTTCTTT. This sequence encodes CSVPVKQGNTEAFF.